The 20 T cell receptor beta chains in this list originate from one sample, sequenced in a study of blood T cell repertoires in COVID-19. Assay used: immunoSEQ multiplex PCR; TCRdb lists only in-frame clones, some missing. The data show about 180,000 clones, roughly nine tenths seen once. Sequences were obtained from peripheral blood. Every receptor here comes from an older man with active or convalescent COVID-19.

The chain uses TRBV7-9 and TRBJ2-1; TRBD2 might be the D (5 bases). Germline assignment: CDR1 SEHNR and CDR2 FQNEAQ (reference sequence). The CDR3 has 15 residues. V was trimmed by 1 base and J by 4 bases, leaving 11 bases between them. CDR3 coding DNA: TGTGCCAGCAGCTTAGGGGCAGGCGGGTACAATGAGCAGTTCTTC. It translates to CASSLGAGGYNEQFF.

As to this clone: Other nucleotide sequences from this sample produce the same CDR3. The V call is TRBV30, the J call TRBJ1-6; perhaps TRBD1 as D (5 bases). Germline lookup yields CDR1 GTSNPN and CDR2 SVGIG (reference sequence). V lost 1 base, J lost 0 bases, and 13 bases lay in between. The CDR3 totals 17 residues. CDR3 loop: CAWSGGQGRSYNSPLHF. The CDR3, as DNA: TGTGCCTGGAGTGGAGGCCAGGGCCGCTCCTATAATTCACCCCTCCACTTT.

This CDR3 reads CASSLRQGSYGYTF. CDR3 coding DNA: TGCGCCAGCAGCTTGCGACAGGGGAGCTATGGCTACACCTTC. The chain employs TRBV5-1 and TRBJ1-2; 8 bases agree with TRBD1. J gave up 4 bases and V 1 base, and 3 bases lay outside the gene matches. The CDR3 totals 14 residues. CDR1 SGHRS and CDR2 YFSETQ come from the germline V gene.

The chain employs TRBV5-1 and TRBJ1-1; a possible D gene is TRBD1 (5 bases). The CDR3 is 16 amino acids. V lost 5 bases and J lost 4, with 21 bases in between. Germline V CDR1 and CDR2: SGHRS, YFSETQ. CDR3 DNA sequence: TGCGCCAGCAGTGGGCAGGGCTTGTCGTCGGGCACTGAAGCTTTCTTT. Translation gives CASSGQGLSSGTEAFF.

This rearrangement joins TRBV18 to TRBJ2-2; 8 nucleotides align to TRBD2. Germline V gives CDR1 KGHSH, CDR2 LQKENI. The CDR3 contains 16 residues. The V segment lost 2 bases and the J segment 5 bases; nucleotides outside the gene matches: 7. The CDR3 nucleotides read TGTGCCAGCTCACCAGTCGGGAGCGGGAGAACCGGGGAGCTGTTTTTT. Encoded protein: CASSPVGSGRTGELFF.

This CDR3 reads CASSQEGGSSYEQYF. CDR3 in DNA: TGCGCCAGCAGCCAAGAGGGGGGTAGCTCCTACGAGCAGTACTTC. The chain uses TRBV4-1 and TRBJ2-7, with a weak D call TRBD2 (6 bases). Trimming pared 0 bases from V and 0 bases from J, leaving 9 bases between. Germline CDR1 is MGHRA and CDR2 is YSYEKL. The CDR3 covers 15 residues.

V is TRBV6-5 and J is TRBJ2-1; TRBD1 matches at 9 bases. The germline V gene encodes CDR1 MNHEY and CDR2 SVGAGI. V dropped 2 bases and J dropped 3; count of bases not matched to a gene: 2. The CDR3 covers 15 residues. The CDR3 spells CASSYRDRDYNEQFF. The CDR3 nucleotides are TGTGCCAGCAGTTACCGGGACAGGGACTACAATGAGCAGTTCTTC.

This clone is a singleton in its sample. The chain couples TRBV11-2 to TRBJ1-2; TRBD1 agrees at 7 bases. The J segment lost 7 bases and the V segment lost 3 bases, leaving 11 bases of the junction unmatched. Germline V lookup: CDR1 SGHAT, CDR2 FQNNGV. CDR3 length: 15 amino acids. CDR3 residues: CASSFTGVPDGGYTF. DNA of the CDR3: TGTGCCAGCAGCTTCACAGGGGTACCTGATGGTGGCTACACCTTC.

The chain links TRBV2 to TRBJ1-6; the match to TRBD1 covers 9 bases. With V trimmed by 6 bases and J by 10 bases, 4 bases remained unmatched. CDR1 and CDR2 from the germline V gene are SNHLY and FYNNEI. CDR3 length: 13 residues. The CDR3: CASSRTGESPLHF. The CDR3, as DNA: TGTGCCAGCAGCCGGACAGGGGAATCACCCCTCCACTTT.

This clone was detected a few times. The gene calls are TRBV11-2 and TRBJ2-3; 11 bases line up with TRBD2. The CDR3 has 16 residues. Germline loops: CDR1 SGHAT, CDR2 FQNNGV. Unmatched junction bases numbered 6, after V lost 5 bases and J lost 2 bases. The CDR3 spells CASSPRLAGITDTQYF. As DNA, the CDR3 is TGTGCCAGCAGCCCCCGACTAGCGGGAATCACAGATACGCAGTATTTT.

The chain uses TRBV7-3 and TRBJ2-7; TRBD2 matches 8 bases. The CDR3 totals 14 residues. V trimming: 3 bases; J trimming: 2 bases; junction bases outside the gene matches: 3. Germline CDR1 and CDR2: SGHTA and FQGTGA. The CDR3 here is CASSFSGAPYEQYF. The CDR3, as DNA: TGTGCCAGCAGCTTTAGCGGGGCTCCCTACGAGCAGTACTTC.

This chain joins TRBV7-3 and TRBJ2-7, with a weak D call TRBD2 (5 bases). CDR3 length: 15 amino acids. Germline CDR1 and CDR2: SGHTA and FQGTGA. V lost 2 bases and J lost 0, with 11 bases in between. Written as DNA, the CDR3 is TGTGCCAGCAGCTTAGGGCCGGGAAGCTCCTACGAGCAGTACTTC. This translates into CASSLGPGSSYEQYF.

The chain joins TRBV5-1 to TRBJ1-2; weak D call: TRBD1 (6 bases). Per germline, CDR1 SGHRS and CDR2 YFSETQ. V was shortened by 0 bases and J by 8 bases, with 17 bases between the two germline ends. This CDR3 has 15 amino acids. As DNA, the CDR3 is TGCGCCAGCAGCTTGGAATCGGGGCCGAGGGGGGGCTACACCTTC. Translated, it gives CASSLESGPRGGYTF.

The chain couples TRBV5-1 to TRBJ1-1; D is possibly TRBD1 (6 bases). Trimming cost V 5 bases and J 2 bases, with 13 bases left between them. Germline V CDR1 and CDR2: SGHRS, YFSETQ. The CDR3 runs to 14 residues. The CDR3 DNA reads TGCGCCAGCAGGTCAGGACAGTTAAACACTGAAGCTTTCTTT. Translating gives CASRSGQLNTEAFF. Supplemented by reference TRBV5-1 and TRBJ1-1, the full variable domain reads KAGVTQTPRYLIKTRGQQVTLSCSPISGHRSVSWYQQTPGQGLQFLFEYFSETQRNKGNFPGRFSGRQFSNSRSEMNVSTLELGDSALYLCASRSGQLNTEAFFGQGTRLTVV.

This chain uses TRBV4-1 with TRBJ1-2; 7 positions agree with TRBD1. CDR3 length equals 13 residues. Trimming at V came to 3 bases and at J to 8 bases, leaving 6 bases not matched to a gene. CDR1 and CDR2 from the germline V gene are MGHRA and YSYEKL. CDR3: CASSQTGLYGYTF. For the CDR3, the DNA is TGCGCCAGCAGCCAGACAGGGTTATACGGCTACACCTTC.

This chain uses TRBV28 with TRBJ1-4, with D hard to call. The CDR3 covers 13 residues. The germline CDR1 and CDR2 sequences are MDHEN and SYDVKM. V was cut by 3 bases and J by 10 bases, with 12 bases left in between. DNA of the CDR3: TGTGCCAGCAGTTTCACCGGGTCGGGAAAACTGTTTTTT. It is translated as CASSFTGSGKLFF.

V usage is TRBV6-5 and J usage is TRBJ1-1; D unresolved. Trimming took 0 bases from V and 5 from J, leaving 10 bases between them. The CDR3 is 14 residues long. Germline CDR1 is MNHEY and CDR2 is SVGAGI. CDR3 nucleotide sequence: TGTGCCAGCAGTTACTCGTACGGGTGGACTGAAGCTTTCTTT. Encoded protein: CASSYSYGWTEAFF.

The chain links TRBV15 to TRBJ1-5, with 7 bases matching TRBD1. The germline gives CDR1 LNHNV, CDR2 YYDKDF (reference sequence). The CDR3 extends over 15 amino acids. Trimming cost V 4 bases and J 3 bases; bases outside gene matches: 6. In DNA, the CDR3 is TGTGCCACCAGCACACCACAGGGGTACAATCAGCCCCAGCATTTT. This codes for CATSTPQGYNQPQHF.

This sequence joins TRBV19 and TRBJ1-2, with D possibly matching TRBD1 (6 bases). Germline CDR1 LNHDA, CDR2 SQIVND (reference sequence). This CDR3 region has 15 residues. V was pared by 3 bases and J by 7 bases, with 18 bases between. Here the CDR3 reads CASSMGYRENSGYTF. The CDR3 DNA reads TGTGCCAGTAGTATGGGTTACAGGGAGAATAGTGGCTACACCTTC.

The V gene is TRBV5-5, the J gene TRBJ1-2; the match to TRBD1 covers 7 bases. CDR1 is SGHKS and CDR2 is YYEKEE in the germline V gene (reference sequence). The V gene end was trimmed by 0 bases and the J gene end by 4 bases; junction bases not matched to a gene: 6. CDR3 length equals 15 residues. In DNA, the CDR3 is TGTGCCAGCAGCTTGGCGCGGACAGGACTCTATGGCTACACCTTC. Translated, it gives CASSLARTGLYGYTF. Using reference TRBV5-5 and TRBJ1-2 for the parts outside the CDR3, the full variable domain is DAGVTQSPTHLIKTRGQQVTLRCSPISGHKSVSWYQQVLGQGPQFIFQYYEKEERGRGNFPDRFSARQFPNYSSELNVNALLLGDSALYLCASSLARTGLYGYTFGSGTRLTVV.